This T cell receptor beta chain was documented in a study of blood T cell repertoires in COVID-19. The CDR3 has 13 amino acids. Germline V gene lookup returns CDR1 LGHNA and CDR2 YNFKEQ. V was trimmed by 4 bases and J by 8 bases, leaving 9 bases between them. Sequencing was performed with immunoSEQ multiplex PCR; in TCRdb, only in-frame clones are kept and a portion is missing. Of 300,000 to 400,000 clones listed, roughly 91% are singletons. The receptor comes from a woman aged 18-30 years who had recovered from COVID-19. The sequenced sample was PBMCs or T cells enriched from blood (not recorded which). The V gene is TRBV4-2, the J gene TRBJ1-6, with no clear D. CDR3 sequence (DNA): TGTGCCAGCAGCCCTACTCGGGATTCACCCCTCCACTTT. Protein sequence: CASSPTRDSPLHF.